Sequencing of this TCR beta chain was carried out in a study of identical twins. Broader study findings: Part of the zero-insertion signal could reflect confounding by invariant MAIT and iNKT cells.

TCRdb re-derived calls from the 5' RACE reads in MiXCR, one entry per CDR3 protein. This sample has some 760,000 distinct CDR3 sequences, with 15% to 20% found just once. This clonotype was detected only a few times. What it recognizes is unknown. The CDR3 covers 14 residues. V lost 6 bases to trimming and J lost 1 base; unmatched junction nucleotides: 3. Germline values: CDR1 SEHNR, CDR2 FQNEAQ (reference sequence). This same sample was also part of a study on T cells expressing NK-cell markers.

V gene TRBV7-9 combines with J gene TRBJ1-1; 9 bases agree with TRBD1. The sequenced sample was PBMCs. The clonotype originates from a woman aged 18 to 35 in good health. The CDR3 coding sequence is TGTGCCAGCAGGTTACAGGGGGCGAACACTGAAGCTTTCTTT. Its protein product is CASRLQGANTEAFF.